This T cell receptor beta chain was identified in a study of CD8+CD57+ T cells in acquired aplastic anemia. The CDR3 length is 13 residues. Per the germline V gene, CDR1 is SGDLS and CDR2 is YYNGEE. Comments on this clonotype: The junction and the germline gene differ at one end; a read error may be behind it.

The sequenced patients had an expansion of CD8+CD57+ cells seen by flow cytometry. Investigators profiled TCR beta VDJ and CDR3 from genomic DNA template. Via MiXCR, TCRdb re-called the reads, giving one row per CDR3 protein. The sample contains about 260,000 distinct CDR3 sequences, approximately 79% of which appear only once. The V call is TRBV9, the J call TRBJ2-3, with D possibly called TRBD1 or TRBD2 (6 bases each). Sequenced sample: sorted CD4+, CD8+, or CD8+CD57+ T cells (not recorded which) from PBMCs. The receptor comes from a human donor with aplastic anemia. The CDR3 region has the DNA TGTGCCAGCGGCGACGGGGGCACAGCGCCGCATTTTTTT. Translating it yields CASGDGGTAPHFF.